This TCR beta chain was captured in a study of T cell repertoires in cytomegalovirus infection. As concerns this clonotype: The target antigen is unknown.

TCRdb used MiXCR to reprocess the reads, holding one entry per CDR3 protein. The top ten hold 12% of the sample, which has about 830,000 distinct CDR3 sequences, about 31% seen once. Germline loops: CDR1 KGHDR, CDR2 SFDVKD. Trimming took 9 bases from V and 0 from J, leaving 7 bases between them. The CDR3 loop spans 12 amino acids. The input for sequencing was cultured CD8+ T cells from PBMCs, taken from culture after CMV antigen stimulation. The chain is built from TRBV24-1 and TRBJ1-2; D ambiguous. The clonotype comes from a human donor in good health (CMV status not recorded). Some clones in this sample may be carry-over from other donors' samples. The CDR3 loop reads CATWGANYGYTF. For the CDR3, the DNA is TGTGCCACCTGGGGTGCTAACTATGGCTACACCTTC.